A selection of T cell receptor beta chains follows, all from one sample in a study of T cell repertoires in cytomegalovirus infection. TCRdb reprocessed the reads with MiXCR, giving one entry per CDR3 protein. The sample contains about 120,000 distinct CDR3 sequences, 30% of which appear only once. The antigens for these receptors are not known. The sequences come from CD8+ T cells from cultured PBMCs, collected from culture after CMV antigen stimulation. The receptors were sampled from a human donor in good health (CMV status not recorded). Some clones in this sample may be carry-over from other donors' samples. CDR3s include the opening cysteine and the closing phenylalanine or tryptophan. A D gene is named only where the DNA matches it firmly. Size values are once, few and many counts, or a class for expanded clones, and some rows have none.

few	TRBV7-6	TRBJ2-5	NA	CASSLVPGRTQETQYF	TGTGCCAGCAGCTTAGTCCCGGGACGGACCCAAGAGACCCAGTACTTC
many	TRBV7-2	TRBJ2-2	TRBD1	CASSLVSGQGYTGELFF	TGTGCCAGCAGCTTAGTGTCGGGACAGGGATATACCGGGGAGCTGTTTTTT
NA	TRBV27	TRBJ2-1	TRBD2	CASSLLASGGNNEQFF	TGTGCCAGCAGTTTACTGGCTAGCGGGGGCAACAATGAGCAGTTCTTC
few	TRBV12-3/TRBV12-4	TRBJ2-7	NA	CASSPAGSSYEQYF	TGTGCCAGCAGCCCCGCTGGTTCTAGTTACGAGCAGTACTTC
NA	TRBV7-6	TRBJ2-3	TRBD1	CASSLGVQGSDTQYF	TGTGCCAGCAGCTTAGGGGTACAGGGGTCAGATACGCAGTATTTT
many	TRBV4-3	TRBJ2-1	NA	CASSQARTTGFNEQFF	TGCGCCAGCAGCCAGGCTAGGACAACCGGATTCAATGAGCAGTTCTTC
NA	TRBV29-1	TRBJ2-7	NA	CSVERTGTGYEQYF	TGCAGCGTTGAAAGAACAGGGACCGGCTACGAGCAGTACTTC
NA	TRBV27	TRBJ1-2	NA	CASRPTAGGGYGYTF	TGTGCCAGCAGGCCGACGGCCGGGGGGGGGTATGGCTACACCTTC
many	TRBV7-9	TRBJ2-3	TRBD2	CASSPGTSGGTDTQYF	TGTGCCAGCAGCCCAGGGACTAGCGGGGGGACTGATACGCAGTATTTT
NA	TRBV6-2/TRBV6-3	TRBJ1-5	NA	CASRGADNQPQHF	TGTGCCAGCAGGGGCGCGGACAATCAGCCCCAGCATTTT
NA	TRBV5-8	TRBJ2-1	NA	CASNTGGVWNEQFF	TGTGCCAGCAACACTGGAGGGGTTTGGAATGAGCAGTTCTTC
many	TRBV6-2/TRBV6-3	TRBJ2-5	NA	CASSALGEVQETQYF	TGTGCCAGCAGTGCTCTTGGCGAGGTCCAAGAGACCCAGTACTTC
once	TRBV6-6	TRBJ1-5	NA	CASTLGRGSNQPQQF	TGTGCCAGCACTCTAGGGAGGGGAAGCAATCAGCCCCAGCAATTT
many	TRBV7-8	TRBJ2-2	TRBD2	CASSHRGLAGGPPRTGELFF	TGTGCCAGCAGCCATAGAGGACTAGCGGGGGGGCCCCCGAGGACCGGGGAGCTGTTTTTT
NA	TRBV6-1	TRBJ1-2	TRBD1	CASSDTTGGNGYTF	TGTGCCAGCAGTGATACAACAGGGGGGAATGGCTACACCTTC
NA	TRBV4-2	TRBJ2-7	TRBD2	CASSQERAGGRYEQYF	TGTGCCAGCAGCCAAGAGAGGGCGGGGGGGAGGTACGAGCAGTACTTC
many	TRBV11-2	TRBJ2-5	TRBD1	CASSLGGTGIETQYF	TGTGCCAGCAGCTTAGGCGGGACAGGGATTGAGACCCAGTACTTC
NA	TRBV7-9	TRBJ2-7	NA	CASSVGSAGEQYF	TGTGCCAGCAGCGTAGGGTCGGCTGGGGAGCAGTACTTC
few	TRBV4-1	TRBJ1-3	NA	CASRIRVNSGNTIYF	TGCGCCAGCAGGATCAGGGTGAACTCTGGAAACACCATATATTTT
NA	TRBV9	TRBJ2-3	NA	CASSVGASAVGDTQYF	TGTGCCAGCAGCGTAGGGGCCTCGGCAGTTGGAGATACGCAGTATTTT
NA	TRBV7-8	TRBJ1-4	NA	CASSSHFGGNEKLFF	TGTGCCAGCAGCTCCCACTTCGGAGGGAATGAAAAACTGTTTTTT
NA	TRBV7-2	TRBJ2-1	NA	CASSLGALQQFF	TGTGCCAGCAGCTTAGGTGCTCTACAGCAGTTCTTC
NA	TRBV5-1	TRBJ2-2	TRBD1	CASSLARTGEDTGELFF	TGCGCCAGCAGCTTGGCCCGGACAGGGGAGGACACCGGGGAGCTGTTTTTT
few	TRBV28	TRBJ2-1	NA	CASSLFVRAAGEQFF	TGTGCCAGCAGTTTATTCGTGCGGGCCGCAGGAGAGCAGTTCTTC
NA	TRBV7-9	TRBJ2-7	NA	CASSSPGADEQYF	TGTGCCAGCAGCTCCCCCGGGGCGGACGAGCAGTACTTC